The 6 T cell receptor beta chains given below trace back to one sample, sequenced in a study of monozygotic twins with inflammatory bowel disease. Each CDR3 protein gets one entry in TCRdb, which reprocessed the 5' RACE reads and gives no DNA. The sample data list approximately 330,000 distinct CDR3 sequences. Sequenced input: blood. The receptors originated from a human donor with ulcerative colitis or Crohn's disease, or a healthy co-twin of an affected twin (not recorded which).

The chain recombines TRBV20-1 with TRBJ2-3; TCRdb designates TRBD1, a call that cannot be tested without DNA. Germline-derived CDR1 and CDR2 are DFQATT and SNEGSKA (reference sequence). The CDR3 has 16 residues. CDR3 in amino acids: CSVPVQGSGMGDTQYF.

CDR3 residues: CASSLGGALAKNIQYF. The chain joins TRBV7-2 to TRBJ2-4; TCRdb lists TRBD2, though no DNA is available to test this call. Germline values: CDR1 SGHTA, CDR2 FQGNSA. This CDR3 is 16 amino acids long.

The V gene is TRBV5-1, the J gene TRBJ1-6. The CDR3 is 12 amino acids. CDR1 SGHRS and CDR2 YFSETQ come from the germline V gene. CDR3 residues: CASSLGKPPLHF.

This CDR3 is CASTPGQLIYGYTF. The chain is built from TRBV28 and TRBJ1-2; TCRdb's assignment of TRBD1 cannot be checked, as there is no DNA. The CDR3 loop spans 14 amino acids. CDR1 and CDR2 (germline): MDHEN, SYDVKM.

The CDR3 loop reads CASSFGSGKETQYF. This chain joins TRBV5-1 and TRBJ2-5. Germline loops: CDR1 SGHRS, CDR2 YFSETQ. This CDR3 has 14 amino acids.

The chain has TRBV3-1 and TRBJ2-7. Germline lookup yields CDR1 LGHDT and CDR2 YNNKEL (reference sequence). The CDR3 covers 14 residues. CDR3 sequence: CASSEESQGKEQYF.